The rows below give T cell receptor beta chains drawn from one sample of a study of T cell responses to AZD1222 COVID-19 vaccine. Some clones are missing from TCRdb's copy, which holds only in-frame ones; the method was immunoSEQ multiplex PCR. The top ten hold less than 9.5% of the sample, which has approximately 120,000 clones, about 91% seen once. The starting material was peripheral blood, obtained on day 0 of AZD1222 vaccination. These TCRs come from an adult in good health. The CDR3 runs from the conserved cysteine through the conserved F or W. The D gene is left open where the match is weak. Only part of the rows carry a size: once, few, many, or a class if the clone is expanded.

d_gene: -; v_gene: TRBV5-1; j_gene: TRBJ2-1; abundance: -; CDR3nt: TGCGCCAGCAGCTTACAGGGTTATTCATACAATGAGCAGTTCTTC; CDR3aa: CASSLQGYSYNEQFF
d_gene: -; v_gene: TRBV5-4; j_gene: TRBJ1-1; abundance: -; CDR3nt: TGTGCCAGCAGCCCCAGGGGTAGGGATGAAGCTTTCTTT; CDR3aa: CASSPRGRDEAFF
d_gene: TRBD2; v_gene: TRBV7-8; j_gene: TRBJ2-7; abundance: -; CDR3nt: TGTGCCAGCAGCTTAAGAGCCAGCGGGGGATCCTACGAGCAGTACTTC; CDR3aa: CASSLRASGGSYEQYF
d_gene: TRBD2; v_gene: TRBV6-5; j_gene: TRBJ2-7; abundance: -; CDR3nt: TGTGCCAGCAGTCCAGCGGGGGCCCTAGGGTACGAGCAGTACTTC; CDR3aa: CASSPAGALGYEQYF
d_gene: -; v_gene: TRBV6-6; j_gene: TRBJ1-3; abundance: -; CDR3nt: TGTGCCAGCAGTCCCCCCCGGGGCGGCAACTCTGGAAACACCATATATTTT; CDR3aa: CASSPPRGGNSGNTIYF
d_gene: -; v_gene: TRBV18; j_gene: TRBJ2-7; abundance: -; CDR3nt: TGTGCCAGCTCACCACCGTGGGGGCGCGCGTACGAGCAGTACTTC; CDR3aa: CASSPPWGRAYEQYF
d_gene: -; v_gene: TRBV4-1; j_gene: TRBJ2-6; abundance: -; CDR3nt: TGCGCCAGCAGCCACCCCCCCCTCTCTGGGGCCAACGTCCTGACTTTC; CDR3aa: CASSHPPLSGANVLTF
d_gene: TRBD1; v_gene: TRBV18; j_gene: TRBJ2-1; abundance: -; CDR3nt: TGTGCCAGCTCACCAGCCTGGACAGGGGGTTACAATGAGCAGTTCTTC; CDR3aa: CASSPAWTGGYNEQFF
d_gene: -; v_gene: TRBV13; j_gene: TRBJ2-1; abundance: -; CDR3nt: TGTGCCAGCAGCCCACCCCTCGGGGATGAGCAGTTCTTC; CDR3aa: CASSPPLGDEQFF
d_gene: -; v_gene: TRBV5-4; j_gene: TRBJ2-1; abundance: -; CDR3nt: TGTGCCAGCAGCTTGGTGGGGGCCGCTGAGCAGTTCTTC; CDR3aa: CASSLVGAAEQFF
d_gene: -; v_gene: TRBV9; j_gene: TRBJ1-2; abundance: -; CDR3nt: TGTGCCAGCAGCGGACCTCAGGGTCGGGTTGGCTACACCTTC; CDR3aa: CASSGPQGRVGYTF
d_gene: -; v_gene: TRBV6-5; j_gene: TRBJ1-3; abundance: -; CDR3nt: TGTGCCAGCAGTTTGGCGGGGATCGGAAACACCATATATTTT; CDR3aa: CASSLAGIGNTIYF
d_gene: -; v_gene: TRBV3-1/TRBV3-2; j_gene: TRBJ1-6; abundance: -; CDR3nt: TGTGCCAGCAGCCAGGGGGATTCACCCCTCCACTTT; CDR3aa: CASSQGDSPLHF
d_gene: -; v_gene: TRBV4-1; j_gene: TRBJ2-2; abundance: -; CDR3nt: TGCGCCAGCAGCCAAGACGGGACATCGTCCACCGGGGAGCTGTTTTTT; CDR3aa: CASSQDGTSSTGELFF
d_gene: -; v_gene: TRBV4-1; j_gene: TRBJ1-3; abundance: -; CDR3nt: TGCGCCAGCAGCCAACTGGGACTAGTGAGAAACACCATATATTTT; CDR3aa: CASSQLGLVRNTIYF
d_gene: TRBD2; v_gene: TRBV7-9; j_gene: TRBJ2-1; abundance: -; CDR3nt: TGTGCCAGCAGCCCGACTAGCGGGAGCTCCTACAATGAGCAGTTCTTC; CDR3aa: CASSPTSGSSYNEQFF
d_gene: -; v_gene: TRBV6-2/TRBV6-3; j_gene: TRBJ1-1; abundance: -; CDR3nt: TGTGCCAGCAGTTACGGTGGGGAATGGACTGAAGCTTTCTTT; CDR3aa: CASSYGGEWTEAFF
d_gene: -; v_gene: TRBV30; j_gene: TRBJ2-1; abundance: -; CDR3nt: TGTGCCTGGCGCCGGGGACCCCCCGCTCGGGAGCAGTTCTTC; CDR3aa: CAWRRGPPAREQFF
d_gene: -; v_gene: TRBV6-5; j_gene: TRBJ1-4; abundance: -; CDR3nt: TGTGCCAGCAGTTGGATTAGTGAGATTCTCCATGAAAAACTGTTTTTT; CDR3aa: CASSWISEILHEKLFF
d_gene: -; v_gene: TRBV5-5; j_gene: TRBJ2-1; abundance: -; CDR3nt: TGTGCCAGCAGCTTACTTACTAGGAGTGAGCAGTTCTTC; CDR3aa: CASSLLTRSEQFF
d_gene: -; v_gene: TRBV28; j_gene: TRBJ2-5; abundance: -; CDR3nt: TGTGCCAGCAGTTTAAGTCCCTGGAGCGGGCCTTCGGAGACCCAGTACTTC; CDR3aa: CASSLSPWSGPSETQYF
d_gene: -; v_gene: TRBV5-4; j_gene: TRBJ2-6; abundance: -; CDR3nt: TGTGCCAGCACCGCGGGGGCAGACTCTGGGGCCAACGTCCTGACTTTC; CDR3aa: CASTAGADSGANVLTF
d_gene: -; v_gene: TRBV5-1; j_gene: TRBJ1-1; abundance: -; CDR3nt: TGCGCCAGCAGCTTGTGGGGAAACACTGAAGCTTTCTTT; CDR3aa: CASSLWGNTEAFF
d_gene: TRBD1; v_gene: TRBV27; j_gene: TRBJ1-6; abundance: -; CDR3nt: TGTGCCAGCAGTTTATTCACAGGGGGCAATTCACCCCTCCACTTT; CDR3aa: CASSLFTGGNSPLHF
d_gene: -; v_gene: TRBV15; j_gene: TRBJ1-5; abundance: -; CDR3nt: TGTGCCACCAGCAGCGGACAGCCTAATCAGCCCCAGCATTTT; CDR3aa: CATSSGQPNQPQHF
d_gene: TRBD2; v_gene: TRBV3-1/TRBV3-2; j_gene: TRBJ2-1; abundance: once; CDR3nt: TGTGCCAGCAGCCAATCAAGCAAGCGGGGGAATGAGCAGTTCTTC; CDR3aa: CASSQSSKRGNEQFF
d_gene: TRBD2; v_gene: TRBV5-1; j_gene: TRBJ2-1; abundance: -; CDR3nt: TGCGCCAGCAGCCTTCGGACTAGCGGGAGGGGAGACAATGAGCAGTTCTTC; CDR3aa: CASSLRTSGRGDNEQFF
d_gene: -; v_gene: TRBV14; j_gene: TRBJ1-6; abundance: -; CDR3nt: TGTGCCAGCAGCCAAGAACTGGCCTGGAGCTCCTATAATTCACCCCTCCACTTT; CDR3aa: CASSQELAWSSYNSPLHF
d_gene: -; v_gene: TRBV6-5; j_gene: TRBJ1-1; abundance: -; CDR3nt: TGTGCCAGCATTAGACAGGACCTGAACACTGAAGCTTTCTTT; CDR3aa: CASIRQDLNTEAFF
d_gene: -; v_gene: TRBV18; j_gene: TRBJ1-2; abundance: few; CDR3nt: TGTGCCAGCTCACCTGAGAGGGGCGGAGGCTACACCTTC; CDR3aa: CASSPERGGGYTF
d_gene: -; v_gene: TRBV19; j_gene: TRBJ2-1; abundance: -; CDR3nt: TGTGCCAGTAGTAACCCCTTCAATGAGCAGTTCTTC; CDR3aa: CASSNPFNEQFF
d_gene: TRBD2; v_gene: TRBV7-9; j_gene: TRBJ2-3; abundance: -; CDR3nt: TGTGCCAGTCGTCGAGCGGGGGCAGATACGCAGTATTTT; CDR3aa: CASRRAGADTQYF
d_gene: -; v_gene: TRBV27; j_gene: TRBJ2-7; abundance: -; CDR3nt: TGTGCCACCCTCTACGGACGCTACGAGCAGTACTTC; CDR3aa: CATLYGRYEQYF
d_gene: -; v_gene: TRBV30; j_gene: TRBJ2-3; abundance: -; CDR3nt: TGTGCCTGGTCGCCACATAGCACAGATACGCAGTATTTT; CDR3aa: CAWSPHSTDTQYF
d_gene: -; v_gene: TRBV5-1; j_gene: TRBJ1-5; abundance: once; CDR3nt: TGCGCCAGCAGCCCTACAGATTATAGCAATCAGCCCCAGCATTTT; CDR3aa: CASSPTDYSNQPQHF
d_gene: TRBD1; v_gene: TRBV9; j_gene: TRBJ1-1; abundance: once; CDR3nt: TGTGCCAGCAGCATCGGGACAGGGGACACTGAAGCTTTCTTT; CDR3aa: CASSIGTGDTEAFF
d_gene: TRBD1; v_gene: TRBV2; j_gene: TRBJ1-2; abundance: -; CDR3nt: TGTGCCAGCAGGAGACAGGGGGGGAGGCTCCTCTTC; CDR3aa: CASRRQGGRLLF
d_gene: -; v_gene: TRBV18; j_gene: TRBJ1-6; abundance: -; CDR3nt: TGTGCCAGCTCACCGCTGGATCCGGGCTCCTATAATTCACCCCTCCACTTT; CDR3aa: CASSPLDPGSYNSPLHF
d_gene: -; v_gene: TRBV2; j_gene: TRBJ1-5; abundance: -; CDR3nt: TGTGCCAGCAGTGATCCTCTGGGGTGGAATCAGCCCCAGCATTTT; CDR3aa: CASSDPLGWNQPQHF
d_gene: TRBD1; v_gene: TRBV4-2; j_gene: TRBJ2-7; abundance: -; CDR3nt: TGTGCCAGCAGCCAAGATAATCACAGGGGTACCTACGAGCAGTACTTC; CDR3aa: CASSQDNHRGTYEQYF
d_gene: TRBD2; v_gene: TRBV29-1; j_gene: TRBJ2-2; abundance: once; CDR3nt: TGCAGCGTTGAACAGCCGGGACTAGCGGGAGGAGCTAACACCGGGGAGCTGTTTTTT; CDR3aa: CSVEQPGLAGGANTGELFF
d_gene: -; v_gene: TRBV20-1; j_gene: TRBJ2-1; abundance: -; CDR3nt: TGCAGTGCTAGTCCTAGCACCTATGCCAATGAGCAGTTCTTC; CDR3aa: CSASPSTYANEQFF
d_gene: TRBD2; v_gene: TRBV6-2/TRBV6-3; j_gene: TRBJ2-5; abundance: -; CDR3nt: TGTGCCAGCAGTTGGACTAGCGGCCAAGAGACCCAGTACTTC; CDR3aa: CASSWTSGQETQYF
d_gene: -; v_gene: TRBV6-2/TRBV6-3; j_gene: TRBJ1-1; abundance: -; CDR3nt: TGTGCCAGCAGTTATGTCGGGGGGAACACTGAAGCTTTCTTT; CDR3aa: CASSYVGGNTEAFF